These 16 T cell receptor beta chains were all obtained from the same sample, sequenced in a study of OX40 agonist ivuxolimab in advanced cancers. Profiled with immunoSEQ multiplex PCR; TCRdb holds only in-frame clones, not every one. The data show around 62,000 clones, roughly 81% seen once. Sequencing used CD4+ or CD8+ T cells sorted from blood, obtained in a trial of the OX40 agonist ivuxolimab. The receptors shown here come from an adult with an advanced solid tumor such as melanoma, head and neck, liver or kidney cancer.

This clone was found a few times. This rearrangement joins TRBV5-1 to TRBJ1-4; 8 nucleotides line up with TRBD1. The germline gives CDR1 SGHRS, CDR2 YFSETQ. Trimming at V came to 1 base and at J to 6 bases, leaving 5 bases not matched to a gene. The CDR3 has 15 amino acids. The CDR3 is CASSLWAGGDEKLFF. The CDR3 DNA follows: TGCGCCAGCAGCTTGTGGGCAGGGGGCGATGAAAAACTGTTTTTT.

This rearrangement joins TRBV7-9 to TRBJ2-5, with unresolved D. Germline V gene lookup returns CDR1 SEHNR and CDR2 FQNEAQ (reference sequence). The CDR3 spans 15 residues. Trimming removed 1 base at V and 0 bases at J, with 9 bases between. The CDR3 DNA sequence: TGTGCCAGCAGCTTAGGGTTACAGAACCAAGAGACCCAGTACTTC. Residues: CASSLGLQNQETQYF.

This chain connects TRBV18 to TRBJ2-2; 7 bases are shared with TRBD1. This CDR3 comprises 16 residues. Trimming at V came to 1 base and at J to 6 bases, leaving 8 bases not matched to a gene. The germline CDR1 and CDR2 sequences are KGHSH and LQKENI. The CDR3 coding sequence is TGTGCCAGCTCACCACGTGCTGACAGGGCAGCCGGGGAGCTGTTTTTT. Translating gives CASSPRADRAAGELFF.

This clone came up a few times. CDR3 protein: CASRDRTGAYEQYF. As DNA, the CDR3 is TGTGCCAGCAGGGACAGGACAGGGGCCTACGAGCAGTACTTC. The V gene is TRBV6-1, the J gene TRBJ2-7, with 9 nucleotides matching TRBD1. Germline assignment: CDR1 MNHNS and CDR2 SASEGT. CDR3 length equals 14 residues. V lost 6 bases and J lost 2; bases outside the gene matches: 5.

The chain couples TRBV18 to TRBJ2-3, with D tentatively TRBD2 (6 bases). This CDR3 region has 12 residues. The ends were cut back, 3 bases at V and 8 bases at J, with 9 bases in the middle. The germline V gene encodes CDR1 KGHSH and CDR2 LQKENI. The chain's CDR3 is CASSPSEGTQYF. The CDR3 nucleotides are TGTGCCAGCTCACCCTCGGAGGGTACGCAGTATTTT.

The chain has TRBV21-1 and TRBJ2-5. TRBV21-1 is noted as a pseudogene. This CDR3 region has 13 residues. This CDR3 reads CASSKHNPETQYF. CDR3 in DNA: TGTGCCAGCAGTAAGCATAACCCAGAAACCCAGTACTTC.

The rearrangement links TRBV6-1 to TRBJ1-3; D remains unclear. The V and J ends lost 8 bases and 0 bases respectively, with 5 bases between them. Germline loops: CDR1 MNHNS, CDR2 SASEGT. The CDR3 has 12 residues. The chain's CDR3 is CASRASGNTIYF. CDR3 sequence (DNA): TGTGCCAGCCGCGCCTCTGGAAACACCATATATTTT.

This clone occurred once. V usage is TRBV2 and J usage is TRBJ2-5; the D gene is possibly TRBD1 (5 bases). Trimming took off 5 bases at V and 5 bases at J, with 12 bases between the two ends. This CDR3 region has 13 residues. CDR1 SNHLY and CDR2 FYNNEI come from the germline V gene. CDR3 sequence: CASSIQVFETQYF. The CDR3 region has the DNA TGTGCCAGCAGTATACAGGTGTTTGAGACCCAGTACTTC.

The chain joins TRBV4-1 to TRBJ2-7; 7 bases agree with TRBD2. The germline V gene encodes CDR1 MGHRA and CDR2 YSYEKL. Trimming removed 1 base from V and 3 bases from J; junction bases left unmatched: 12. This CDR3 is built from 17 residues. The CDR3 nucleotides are TGCGCCAGCAGCCAAGGGAAGACGGGTGGCGGGGGCTACGAGCAGTACTTC. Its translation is CASSQGKTGGGGYEQYF.

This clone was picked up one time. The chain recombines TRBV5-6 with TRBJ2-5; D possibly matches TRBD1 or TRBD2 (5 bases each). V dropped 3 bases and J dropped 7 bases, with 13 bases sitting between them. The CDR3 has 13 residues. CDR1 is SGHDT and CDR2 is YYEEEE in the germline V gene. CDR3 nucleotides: TGTGCCAGCAGCTCCACGTGGGGGACGACCCAGTACTTC. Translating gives CASSSTWGTTQYF.

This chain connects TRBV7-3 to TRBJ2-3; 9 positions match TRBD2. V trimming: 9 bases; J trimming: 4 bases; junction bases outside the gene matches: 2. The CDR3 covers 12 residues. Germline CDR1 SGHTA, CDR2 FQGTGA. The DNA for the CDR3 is TGTGCCAGTGCTAGCGGGGCAGATACGCAGTATTTT. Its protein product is CASASGADTQYF.

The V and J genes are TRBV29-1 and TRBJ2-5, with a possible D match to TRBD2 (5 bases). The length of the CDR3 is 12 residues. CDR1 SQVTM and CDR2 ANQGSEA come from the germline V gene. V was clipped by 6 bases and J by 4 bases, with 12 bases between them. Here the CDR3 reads CSVYPSGETQYF. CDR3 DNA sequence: TGCAGCGTCTACCCCAGCGGAGAGACCCAGTACTTC.

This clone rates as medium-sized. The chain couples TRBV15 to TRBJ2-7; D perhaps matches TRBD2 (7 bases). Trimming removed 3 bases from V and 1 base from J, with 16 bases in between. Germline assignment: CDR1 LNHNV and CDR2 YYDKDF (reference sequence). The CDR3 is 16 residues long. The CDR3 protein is CATSRRGSGDSYEQYF. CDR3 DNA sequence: TGTGCCACCAGCAGGAGGGGGAGCGGGGATTCCTACGAGCAGTACTTC.

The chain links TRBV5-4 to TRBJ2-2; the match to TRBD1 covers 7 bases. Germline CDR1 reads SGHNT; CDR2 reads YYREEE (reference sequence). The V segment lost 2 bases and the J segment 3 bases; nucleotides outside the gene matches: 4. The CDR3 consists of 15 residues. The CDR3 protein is CASSFRDRDTGELFF. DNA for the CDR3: TGTGCCAGCAGCTTTCGAGACAGGGACACCGGGGAGCTGTTTTTT.

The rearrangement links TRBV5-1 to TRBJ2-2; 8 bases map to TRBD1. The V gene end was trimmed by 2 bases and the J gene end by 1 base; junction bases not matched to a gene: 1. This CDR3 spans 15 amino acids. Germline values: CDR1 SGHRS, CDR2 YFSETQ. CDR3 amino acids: CASSLDRGNTGELFF. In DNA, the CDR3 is TGCGCCAGCAGCTTAGACAGGGGGAACACCGGGGAGCTGTTTTTT.

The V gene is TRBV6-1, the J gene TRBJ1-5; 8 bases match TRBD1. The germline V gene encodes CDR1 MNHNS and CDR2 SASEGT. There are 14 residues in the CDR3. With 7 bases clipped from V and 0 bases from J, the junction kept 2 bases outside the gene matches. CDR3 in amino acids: CASNDRGSNQPQHF. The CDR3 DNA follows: TGTGCCAGCAACGACAGGGGTAGCAATCAGCCCCAGCATTTT.